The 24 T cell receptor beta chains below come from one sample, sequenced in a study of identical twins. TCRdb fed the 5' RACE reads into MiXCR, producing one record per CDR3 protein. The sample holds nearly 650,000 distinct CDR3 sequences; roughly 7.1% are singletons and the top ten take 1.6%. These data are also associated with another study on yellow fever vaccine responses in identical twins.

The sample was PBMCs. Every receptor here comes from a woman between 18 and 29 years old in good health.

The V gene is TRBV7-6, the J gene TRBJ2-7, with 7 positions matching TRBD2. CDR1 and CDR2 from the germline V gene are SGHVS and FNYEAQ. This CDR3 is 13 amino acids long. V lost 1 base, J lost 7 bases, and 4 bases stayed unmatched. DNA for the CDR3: TGTGCCAGCAGCTTAGAACGGGGAGGGGAGCAGTACGTC. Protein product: CASSLERGGEQYV.

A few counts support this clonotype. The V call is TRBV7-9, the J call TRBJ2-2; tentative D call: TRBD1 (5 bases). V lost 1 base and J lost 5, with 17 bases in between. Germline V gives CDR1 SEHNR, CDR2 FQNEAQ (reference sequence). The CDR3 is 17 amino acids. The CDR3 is CASSLEGSHRITGELFF. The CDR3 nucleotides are TGTGCCAGCAGCTTAGAGGGGTCCCATAGAATAACCGGGGAGCTGTTTTTT.

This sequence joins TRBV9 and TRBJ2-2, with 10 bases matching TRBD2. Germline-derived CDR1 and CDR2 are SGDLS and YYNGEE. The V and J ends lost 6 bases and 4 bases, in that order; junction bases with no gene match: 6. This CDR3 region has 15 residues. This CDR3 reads CASNLAGVFTGELFF. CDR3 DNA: TGTGCCAGCAACCTAGCGGGAGTTTTCACCGGGGAGCTGTTTTTT. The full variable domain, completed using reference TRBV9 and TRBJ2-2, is DSGVTQTPKHLITATGQRVTLRCSPRSGDLSVYWYQQSLDQGLQFLIQYYNGEERAKGNILERFSAQQFPDLHSELNLSSLELGDSALYFCASNLAGVFTGELFFGEGSRLTVL.

The CDR3 sequence: CASSEWTGETQYF. The DNA of the CDR3 is TGTGCCAGCAGTGAATGGACAGGAGAGACCCAGTACTTC. V and J are TRBV25-1 and TRBJ2-5; TRBD1 matches at 7 bases. CDR1 and CDR2 (germline): MGHDK, SYGVNS. The CDR3 runs to 13 residues. V shed 1 base, J shed 4 bases, and the junction held 0 bases outside the gene matches.

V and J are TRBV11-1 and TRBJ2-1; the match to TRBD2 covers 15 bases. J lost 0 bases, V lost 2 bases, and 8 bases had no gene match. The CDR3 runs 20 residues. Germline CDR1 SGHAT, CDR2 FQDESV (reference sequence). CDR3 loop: CASSLSGTSGGPSSYNEQFF. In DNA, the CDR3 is TGTGCCAGCAGCTTAAGCGGGACTAGCGGGGGGCCAAGCTCCTACAATGAGCAGTTCTTC.

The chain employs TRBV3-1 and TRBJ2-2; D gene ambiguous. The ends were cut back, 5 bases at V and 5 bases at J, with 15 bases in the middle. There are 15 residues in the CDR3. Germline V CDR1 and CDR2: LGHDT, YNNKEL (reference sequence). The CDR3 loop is CASSFGQTRTGELFF. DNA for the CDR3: TGTGCCAGCAGCTTCGGCCAAACCCGTACCGGGGAGCTGTTTTTT. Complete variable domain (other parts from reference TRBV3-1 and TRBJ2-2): DTAVSQTPKYLVTQMGNDKSIKCEQNLGHDTMYWYKQDSKKFLKIMFSYNNKELIINETVPNRFSPKSPDKAHLNLHINSLELGDSAVYFCASSFGQTRTGELFFGEGSRLTVL.

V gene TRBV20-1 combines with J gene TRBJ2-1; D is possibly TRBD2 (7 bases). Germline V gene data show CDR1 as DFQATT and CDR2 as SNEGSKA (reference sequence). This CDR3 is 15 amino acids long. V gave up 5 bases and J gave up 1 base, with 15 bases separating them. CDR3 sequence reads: CSALVGGPSYNEQFF. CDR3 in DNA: TGCAGTGCTCTAGTGGGGGGGCCGTCCTACAATGAGCAGTTCTTC.

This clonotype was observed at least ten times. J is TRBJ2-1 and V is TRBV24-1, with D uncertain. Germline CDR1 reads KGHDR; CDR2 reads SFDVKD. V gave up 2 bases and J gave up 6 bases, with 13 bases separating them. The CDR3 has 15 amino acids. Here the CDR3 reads CATSDSGAGFNEQFF. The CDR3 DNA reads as TGTGCCACCAGTGATTCTGGAGCCGGGTTCAATGAGCAGTTCTTC.

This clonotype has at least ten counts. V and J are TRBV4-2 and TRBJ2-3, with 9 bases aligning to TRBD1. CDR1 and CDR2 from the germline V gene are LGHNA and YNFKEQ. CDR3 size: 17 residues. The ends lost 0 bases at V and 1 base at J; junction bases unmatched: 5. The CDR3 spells CASSQEGQGPRTDTQYF. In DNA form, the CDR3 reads TGTGCCAGCAGCCAAGAGGGACAGGGACCTCGCACAGATACGCAGTATTTT.

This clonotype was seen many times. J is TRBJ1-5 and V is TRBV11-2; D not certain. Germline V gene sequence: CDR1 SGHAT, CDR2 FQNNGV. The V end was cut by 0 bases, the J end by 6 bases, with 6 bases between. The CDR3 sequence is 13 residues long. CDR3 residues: CASSLDMGQPQHF. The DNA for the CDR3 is TGTGCCAGCAGCTTAGATATGGGTCAGCCCCAGCATTTT.

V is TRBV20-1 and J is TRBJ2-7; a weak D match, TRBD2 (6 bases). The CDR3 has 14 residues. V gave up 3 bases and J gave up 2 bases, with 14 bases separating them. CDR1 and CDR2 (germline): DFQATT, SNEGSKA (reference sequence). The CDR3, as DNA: TGCAGTGCTAGGGGTAGCGGCTCGCCCTACGAGCAGTACTTC. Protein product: CSARGSGSPYEQYF.

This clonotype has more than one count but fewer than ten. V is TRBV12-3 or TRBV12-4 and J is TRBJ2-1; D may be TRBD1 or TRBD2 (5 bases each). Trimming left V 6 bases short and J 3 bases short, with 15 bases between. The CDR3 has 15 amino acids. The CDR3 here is CASRPRDPDYNEQFF. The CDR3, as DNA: TGTGCCAGCAGACCCCGGGACCCCGACTACAATGAGCAGTTCTTC.

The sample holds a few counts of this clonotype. The CDR3 coding sequence is TGCGCCAGCACCCTGAATGGTATCCGGGAGACCCAGTACTTC. It yields the protein CASTLNGIRETQYF. The rearrangement links TRBV5-1 to TRBJ2-5; D not resolved. V was pared by 6 bases and J by 5 bases, with 17 bases between. Germline loops: CDR1 SGHRS, CDR2 YFSETQ. The CDR3 is made up of 14 amino acids.

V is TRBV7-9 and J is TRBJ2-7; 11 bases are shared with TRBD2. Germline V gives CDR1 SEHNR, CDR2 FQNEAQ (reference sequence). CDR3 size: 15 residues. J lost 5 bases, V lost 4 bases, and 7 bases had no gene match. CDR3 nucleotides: TGTGCCAGCAGCTCCACTAGCGGGAGTTCTCACGAGCAGTACTTC. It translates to CASSSTSGSSHEQYF.

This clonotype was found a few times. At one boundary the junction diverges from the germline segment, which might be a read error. DNA for the CDR3: TGCGCCAGCAGCTTAGGCGGAGTGACCTCCAACGAGCAGTACTTC. The encoded protein is CASSLGGVTSNEQYF. The chain uses TRBV5-1 and TRBJ2-7; D not resolved. Germline V gene sequence: CDR1 SGHRS, CDR2 YFSETQ. The CDR3 loop spans 15 amino acids.

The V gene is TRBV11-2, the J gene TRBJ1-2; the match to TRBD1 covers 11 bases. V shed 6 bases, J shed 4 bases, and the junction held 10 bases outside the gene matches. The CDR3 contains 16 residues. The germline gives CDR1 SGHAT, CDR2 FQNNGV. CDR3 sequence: CASRHRRGQGGYGYTF. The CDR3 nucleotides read TGTGCCAGCAGGCACCGCAGGGGACAGGGGGGCTATGGCTACACCTTC.

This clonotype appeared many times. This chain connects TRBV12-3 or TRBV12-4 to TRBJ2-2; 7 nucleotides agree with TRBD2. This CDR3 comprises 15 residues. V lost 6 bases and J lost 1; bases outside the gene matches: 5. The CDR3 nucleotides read TGTGCCAGCAGCCCTAGCGGAGGGAACACCGGGGAGCTGTTTTTT. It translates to CASSPSGGNTGELFF.

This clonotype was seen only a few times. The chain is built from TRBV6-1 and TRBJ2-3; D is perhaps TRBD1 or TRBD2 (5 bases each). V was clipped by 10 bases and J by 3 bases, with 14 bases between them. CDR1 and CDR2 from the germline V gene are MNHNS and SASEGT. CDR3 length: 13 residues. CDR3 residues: CAILRGITDTQYF. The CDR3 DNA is TGTGCCATCCTTCGGGGCATAACAGATACGCAGTATTTT.

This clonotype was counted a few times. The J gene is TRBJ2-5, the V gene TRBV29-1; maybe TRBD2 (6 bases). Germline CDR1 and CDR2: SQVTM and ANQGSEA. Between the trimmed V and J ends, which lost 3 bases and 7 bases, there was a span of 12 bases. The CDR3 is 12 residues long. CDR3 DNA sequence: TGCAGCGTTGAGGGACTCCCGGCGACCCAGTACTTC. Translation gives CSVEGLPATQYF. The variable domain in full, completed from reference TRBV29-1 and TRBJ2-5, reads SAVISQKPSRDICQRGTSLTIQCQVDSQVTMMFWYRQQPGQSLTLIATANQGSEATYESGFVIDKFPISRPNLTFSTLTVSNMSPEDSSIYLCSVEGLPATQYFGPGTRLLVL.

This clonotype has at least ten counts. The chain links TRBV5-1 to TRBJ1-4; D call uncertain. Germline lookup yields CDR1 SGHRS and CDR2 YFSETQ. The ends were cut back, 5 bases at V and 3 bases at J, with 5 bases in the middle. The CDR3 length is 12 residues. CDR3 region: CASRDPNEKLFF. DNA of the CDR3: TGCGCCAGCAGGGACCCTAATGAAAAACTGTTTTTT.

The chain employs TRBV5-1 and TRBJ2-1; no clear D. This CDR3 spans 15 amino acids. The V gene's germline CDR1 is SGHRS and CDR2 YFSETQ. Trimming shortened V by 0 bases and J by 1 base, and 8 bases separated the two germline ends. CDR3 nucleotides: TGCGCCAGCAGCTTGGAGTACGGGTCCTACAATGAGCAGTTCTTC. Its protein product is CASSLEYGSYNEQFF.

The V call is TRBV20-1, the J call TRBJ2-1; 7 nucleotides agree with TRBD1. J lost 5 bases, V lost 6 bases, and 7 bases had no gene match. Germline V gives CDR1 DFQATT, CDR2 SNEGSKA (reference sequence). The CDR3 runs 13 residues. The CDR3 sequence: CSAKTGVHNEQFF. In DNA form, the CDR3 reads TGCAGTGCAAAAACAGGGGTCCACAATGAGCAGTTCTTC.

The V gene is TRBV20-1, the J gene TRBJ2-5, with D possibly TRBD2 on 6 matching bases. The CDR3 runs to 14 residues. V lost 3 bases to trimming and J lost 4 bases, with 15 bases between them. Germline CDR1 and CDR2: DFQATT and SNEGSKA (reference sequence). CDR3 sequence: CSASPGGGGETQYF. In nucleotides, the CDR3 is TGCAGTGCTAGCCCCGGGGGAGGAGGAGAGACCCAGTACTTC.

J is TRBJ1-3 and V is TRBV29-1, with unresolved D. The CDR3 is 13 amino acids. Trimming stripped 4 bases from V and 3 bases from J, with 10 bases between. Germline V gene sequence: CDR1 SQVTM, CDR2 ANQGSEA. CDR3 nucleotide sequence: TGCAGCGTTGTTGTACGAGGTGGAAACACCATATATTTT. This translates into CSVVVRGGNTIYF.